The present T cell receptor (beta chain) was sequenced within a study of T-cell memory formation after mild COVID-19. At the level of the study: Each donor largely had its own TCR clusters.

Comment on this clonotype: Its antigen is still unknown. One junction end does not reproduce the germline sequence, and a read error may be involved.

5'RACE, which relied on constant-segment primers, yielded TCR alpha and TCR beta cDNA libraries carrying sample barcodes and UMIs. TCRdb analysed the 5' RACE reads with MiXCR anew, one entry per CDR3 protein. The repertoire has 400,000 or so distinct CDR3 sequences, 15% to 20% of them found once; the top ten carry 7.5% to 10%. The CDR3 covers 13 residues. Looked up from germline, CDR1 is LNHDA and CDR2 is SQIVND (reference sequence). Overall study results and limits: Shrinking CD4+ clones were chiefly CM and EM; CD8+ ones were chiefly EMRA. Contracting clones from day 15 to 85 showed balanced CD4/CD8; later expanders favored CD4+.

The source is an adult woman who had mild COVID-19 (a few samples of this study predate the infection). Cell type and time point are not known. Sample: PBMCs or a T cell subset sorted from them (not recorded which). The genes are TRBV19 and TRBJ2-5; D is perhaps TRBD1 (6 bases). CDR3 region: CASSTAGEEAQYF. CDR3 sequence (DNA): TGTGCCAGTAGTACGGCAGGGGAAGAGGCCCAGTACTTC.